This T cell receptor beta chain was sequenced during a study of monozygotic twins with cystic fibrosis. Study in general: Library input was approximately 3.1 micrograms of fragmented DNA, with approximately 16 PCR cycles.

The germline V gene encodes CDR1 SGHRS and CDR2 YFSETQ. V dropped 7 bases and J dropped 0; count of bases not matched to a gene: 10. The CDR3 length is 16 residues. Assay used: immunoSEQ multiplex PCR; TCRdb lists only in-frame clones, some missing. This table has some 32,000 clones, more than 85% appearing once. The rearrangement joins TRBV5-1 to TRBJ1-1; 9 bases match TRBD1. The sample consisted of blood. The clonotype comes from a girl aged 2 to 9 with cystic fibrosis. The DNA for the CDR3 is TGCGCCAGCTCCCCCGGGACAGGGATTATGAACACTGAAGCTTTCTTT. Translation: CASSPGTGIMNTEAFF. Variable domain in full (rest from reference TRBV5-1 and TRBJ1-1): KAGVTQTPRYLIKTRGQQVTLSCSPISGHRSVSWYQQTPGQGLQFLFEYFSETQRNKGNFPGRFSGRQFSNSRSEMNVSTLELGDSALYLCASSPGTGIMNTEAFFGQGTRLTVV.